These 25 T cell receptor beta chains share one sample of origin, sequenced in a study of human T cells and chemical hapten exposure. Noted time point: patch test 1, 2 weeks after DPC sensitization. Sample treatment: therapeutic diphenylcyclopropenone sensitization with weekly scalp DPC. TCRdb ran MiXCR on the RACE reads and lists one entry per CDR3 protein. The sample records tens of thousands of distinct CDR3 sequences, roughly 7.6% being singletons. Sequenced material: whole blood, taken in connection with sensitization to the hapten diphenylcyclopropenone (DPC). The receptors stem from a woman younger than 45 with alopecia areata. Some clones in this sample may be carry-over from other donors' samples.

This clonotype was detected a few times. The chain uses TRBV7-9 and TRBJ1-5; TRBD1 is a possible D gene (6 bases). The CDR3 loop spans 15 amino acids. CDR1 and CDR2 from the germline V gene are SEHNR and FQNEAQ (reference sequence). V lost 5 bases and J lost 2, with 13 bases in between. CDR3 sequence: CASSPQGEGNQPQHF. CDR3 in DNA: TGTGCCAGCAGCCCACAGGGCGAGGGCAATCAGCCCCAGCATTTT.

This clonotype was counted at least ten times. V gene TRBV13 combines with J gene TRBJ2-7; the D gene is possibly TRBD2 (6 bases). Germline CDR1 and CDR2: PRHDT and FYEKMQ (reference sequence). The CDR3 spans 16 residues. With 1 base removed from V and 0 bases from J, the gap between germline ends came to 13 bases. CDR3 region: CASSLAVVGGSYEQYF. CDR3 sequence (DNA): TGTGCCAGCAGCTTAGCTGTAGTCGGGGGCTCCTACGAGCAGTACTTC.

The J gene is TRBJ1-1, the V gene TRBV11-1; tentatively, D is TRBD1 (5 bases). Germline V gene sequence: CDR1 SGHAT, CDR2 FQDESV (reference sequence). The V end lost 5 bases, the J end lost 9 bases, and 10 bases lay between the germline ends. This CDR3 is 11 amino acids long. This CDR3 reads CASSLDSQAFF. CDR3 nucleotide sequence: TGTGCCAGCAGCCTAGACAGCCAAGCTTTCTTT.

This clonotype was observed at least ten times. The chain uses TRBV30 and TRBJ1-5; maybe TRBD1 (5 bases). Germline CDR1 and CDR2: GTSNPN and SVGIG (reference sequence). V shed 4 bases and J shed 4 bases, with 17 bases lying between them. The CDR3 is 15 residues long. The CDR3 region has the DNA TGTGCCTGGAATCCTAAGGGACGGATGAATCAGCCCCAGCATTTT. Residues: CAWNPKGRMNQPQHF.

Many counts were recorded for this clonotype. The chain is built from TRBV2 and TRBJ1-6; D remains unclear. Germline CDR1 is SNHLY and CDR2 is FYNNEI. There are 14 residues in the CDR3. The V gene lost 4 bases and the J gene lost 10 bases, with 14 bases spanning the gap. CDR3 loop: CASSGMATGSPLHF. The CDR3 DNA follows: TGTGCCAGCAGTGGAATGGCTACGGGATCACCCCTCCACTTT.

This clonotype was counted at least ten times. The CDR3 DNA reads as TGTGCCAGCAGTTTAGGGGGCGCCGGCTCCTTTTCACCCCTCCACTTT. It encodes CASSLGGAGSFSPLHF. The chain has TRBV12-3 or TRBV12-4 and TRBJ1-6; a possible D gene is TRBD1 (5 bases). The CDR3 spans 16 residues. The V gene lost 1 base and the J gene lost 9 bases, with 16 bases spanning the gap.

Ten or more counts support this clonotype. The gene calls are TRBV3-1 and TRBJ2-5; 8 bases are shared with TRBD1. V gave up 10 bases and J gave up 4 bases; unmatched junction bases: 14. This CDR3 has 15 amino acids. Germline V gene sequence: CDR1 LGHDT, CDR2 YNNKEL (reference sequence). The CDR3 sequence is CATRGGQGDVETQYF. CDR3 coding DNA: TGTGCCACCAGGGGCGGACAGGGCGATGTAGAGACCCAGTACTTC.

This chain links TRBV12-3 or TRBV12-4 with TRBJ1-3; D possibly corresponds to TRBD1 (6 bases). The CDR3 has 15 residues. Between the trimmed V and J ends, which lost 3 bases and 0 bases, there was a span of 9 bases. Written as DNA, the CDR3 is TGTGCCAGCAGTTTGGACAGCAACTCTGGAAACACCATATATTTT. This codes for CASSLDSNSGNTIYF.

Comment on this clonotype: A much more abundant neighbour one base away suggests this may be a read error. The CDR3 coding sequence is TGTGTCAGCAGCTTACCTGGGACAGGGGGCAGTGAGCAGTTCTTC. Translated, it gives CVSSLPGTGGSEQFF. The chain combines TRBV11-2 with TRBJ2-1, with 12 bases identical to TRBD1. CDR1 is SGHAT, CDR2 FQNNGV, per germline. The CDR3 sequence is 15 residues long.

About this clonotype: An end of the junction does not agree with germline; a read error may underlie this. The chain couples TRBV10-2 to TRBJ2-1, with 13 positions matching TRBD2. The CDR3 sequence is 13 residues long. Looked up from germline, CDR1 is WSHSY and CDR2 is SAAADI. Written as DNA, the CDR3 is TGCGCCGGCAGACTAGCGGGGGGCGATGAGCAGTTCTTC. This encodes CAGRLAGGDEQFF.

This clonotype was observed a handful of times. V gene TRBV29-1 combines with J gene TRBJ2-3; no firm D call. The CDR3 totals 13 residues. Per the germline V gene, CDR1 is SQVTM and CDR2 is ANQGSEA. The V gene lost 7 bases and the J gene lost 5 bases, with 16 bases spanning the gap. The CDR3 spells CSDKSGERDTQYF. As DNA, the CDR3 is TGCAGCGACAAGTCTGGCGAGAGAGATACGCAGTATTTT.

As concerns this clonotype: This may be a read error, as it is one base from a much larger clone. CDR3 region: CASSIRTGGTEAFF. The CDR3 coding sequence is TGTGCCAGCAGCATCCGAACAGGGGGCACTGAAGCTTTCTTT. The chain links TRBV11-2 to TRBJ1-1; TRBD1 aligns across 8 bases. After removal of 5 bases from V and 4 bases from J, the junction contained 6 bases not matched to a gene. The CDR3 is 14 amino acids. Looked up from germline, CDR1 is SGHAT and CDR2 is FQNNGV.

This clonotype has at least ten counts. CDR3 amino acids: CSVVRMNEQFF. For the CDR3, the DNA is TGCAGCGTTGTTCGCATGAATGAGCAGTTCTTC. This chain connects TRBV29-1 to TRBJ2-1; D not certain. The germline gives CDR1 SQVTM, CDR2 ANQGSEA. V was clipped by 4 bases and J by 7 bases, with 8 bases between them. This CDR3 region has 11 residues.

This clonotype was counted between two and nine times. V gene TRBV7-2 combines with J gene TRBJ1-2; unclear D gene. The CDR3 contains 14 residues. V lost 5 bases to trimming and J lost 4 bases, with 14 bases between them. CDR1 and CDR2 (germline): SGHTA, FQGNSA. CDR3 protein: CASSPHRGFYGYTF. CDR3 bases: TGTGCCAGCAGCCCTCATCGTGGCTTCTATGGCTACACCTTC.

The genes are TRBV2 and TRBJ1-1; possible D gene TRBD1, 6 bases. This CDR3 comprises 14 residues. Trimming took 6 bases from V and 3 from J, leaving 14 bases between them. Germline values: CDR1 SNHLY, CDR2 FYNNEI. The CDR3 region has the DNA TGTGCCAGCAGACCGTGGGCAGGGGACACTGAAGCTTTCTTT. Amino acids: CASRPWAGDTEAFF. Based on the CDR3 plus reference TRBV2 and TRBJ1-1, the full variable domain is EPEVTQTPSHQVTQMGQEVILRCVPISNHLYFYWYRQILGQKVEFLVSFYNNEISEKSEIFDDQFSVERPDGSNFTLKIRSTKLEDSAMYFCASRPWAGDTEAFFGQGTRLTVV.

This clonotype was observed many times. The chain couples TRBV5-1 to TRBJ2-3; either TRBD1 or TRBD2 may fit D (5 bases each). V dropped 0 bases and J dropped 3 bases, with 11 bases sitting between them. The CDR3 extends over 15 amino acids. Germline lookup yields CDR1 SGHRS and CDR2 YFSETQ. CDR3 in amino acids: CASSLEARETDTQYF. Written as DNA, the CDR3 is TGCGCCAGCAGCTTGGAAGCCAGGGAGACAGATACGCAGTATTTT.

This clonotype showed up many times. J is TRBJ1-1 and V is TRBV7-2; 8 bases line up with TRBD1. V lost 5 bases and J lost 4; bases outside the gene matches: 12. Germline V gene lookup returns CDR1 SGHTA and CDR2 FQGNSA. This CDR3 contains 16 residues. This CDR3 is CASSPPDRVIFTEAFF. CDR3 bases: TGTGCCAGCAGCCCCCCGGACAGGGTGATCTTCACTGAAGCTTTCTTT.

This clonotype has at least ten counts. The CDR3, as DNA: TGCAGTGCTAGGGGGGGAGGGCCGGAGACTGAAGCTTTCTTT. Encoded protein: CSARGGGPETEAFF. V gene TRBV20-1 combines with J gene TRBJ1-1; possibly TRBD1 for D (5 bases). V lost 3 bases and J 5 bases, leaving 16 bases between the germline ends. In germline, CDR1 is DFQATT, CDR2 SNEGSKA (reference sequence). CDR3 size: 14 residues.

The J gene is TRBJ1-5, the V gene TRBV27; TRBD1 aligns across 7 bases. This CDR3 has 18 residues. Trimming cost V 5 bases and J 0 bases; bases outside gene matches: 13. Germline CDR1 reads MNHEY; CDR2 reads SMNVEV (reference sequence). The CDR3, as DNA: TGTGCCAGCAGTCGAACCGGGGACAGCTGGTATAGCAATCAGCCCCAGCATTTT. Translation: CASSRTGDSWYSNQPQHF.

The sample holds a few counts of this clonotype. CDR3 protein: CASSRNSGANVLTF. The CDR3 region has the DNA TGTGCCAGCAGCAGGAATTCTGGGGCCAACGTCCTGACTTTC. The rearrangement links TRBV27 to TRBJ2-6; D unclear. This CDR3 is built from 14 residues. V was pared by 6 bases and J by 1 base, with 7 bases between. Germline V CDR1 and CDR2: MNHEY, SMNVEV (reference sequence).

V usage is TRBV6-1 and J usage is TRBJ1-6; TRBD1 matches 7 bases. The CDR3 loop spans 13 amino acids. Losses at the gene ends were 1 base for V and 9 bases for J; bases not matched to a gene: 0. Germline V gene data show CDR1 as MNHNS and CDR2 as SASEGT. The CDR3 DNA reads TGTGCCAGCAGTGAAGACAGGGGTTCACCCCTCCACTTT. Encoded protein: CASSEDRGSPLHF.

The V gene is TRBV5-6, the J gene TRBJ1-1; unclear D gene. Germline V lookup: CDR1 SGHDT, CDR2 YYEEEE. V lost 9 bases and J lost 3, with 12 bases in between. This CDR3 is built from 12 residues. The CDR3 is CATLRGDTEAFF. Here the CDR3 DNA reads TGTGCCACACTTCGGGGAGACACTGAAGCTTTCTTT.

This clonotype was seen ten or more times. The chain uses TRBV9 and TRBJ2-3, with D maybe TRBD2 (5 bases). This CDR3 contains 15 residues. Germline V gives CDR1 SGDLS, CDR2 YYNGEE. Trimming took off 0 bases at V and 0 bases at J, with 8 bases between the two ends. The CDR3 here is CASSVEGESTDTQYF. Written as DNA, the CDR3 is TGTGCCAGCAGCGTAGAGGGAGAAAGCACAGATACGCAGTATTTT.

This clonotype was detected only a few times. The chain joins TRBV12-3 or TRBV12-4 to TRBJ2-3; a possible D gene is TRBD2 (5 bases). V lost 6 bases and J lost 4, with 14 bases in between. This CDR3 spans 14 amino acids. CDR3 DNA: TGTGCCAGCAGCCTAGGACTTAACTCAGATACGCAGTATTTT. Its translation is CASSLGLNSDTQYF.

Comment on this clonotype: A much larger clone differs by one base, so this may be a read error. The V gene is TRBV12-5, the J gene TRBJ2-3, with 8 bases that match TRBD2. From germline, CDR1 is LGHNT and CDR2 FRNRAP. This CDR3 has 14 amino acids. CDR3 coding DNA: TGTACTAGTGGCGGGGGGTTTGGCACAGATACGCAGTATTTT. Protein: CTSGGGFGTDTQYF.